This is a list of T cell receptor beta chains from one sample in a study of tumor-infiltrating lymphocytes in primary liver carcinoma. TCRdb ran MiXCR on the multiplex PCR reads and lists one entry per CDR3 protein. The table shows about 320,000 distinct CDR3 sequences, with 55% to 65% occurring only once. Sequencing was done on a sample of peripheral blood. The receptors were gathered from a man aged 40-49 years with primary liver carcinoma and hepatitis B virus infection. Each CDR3 is given with its conserved first and last residue. The order of the fields is CDR3 DNA, CDR3 protein, J gene, V gene, D gene, clone size, CDR3 length. A D gene is named only where the DNA matches it firmly. Rows give clone size only sometimes, using once, few, many, or a class for an expanded clone.

TGTGCCGGCAGACAGGGGAAGAGCCATTTC,CAGRQGKSHF,TRBJ2-1,TRBV6-6,TRBD1,-,10
TGTGCCAGCGGCCCACAGGGGGCGGTCGGCTACACCTTT,CASGPQGAVGYTF,TRBJ1-2,TRBV6-5,TRBD1,-,13
TGCGTCAGCAGCAATAACCGGGCTTTGCAAGGGGAGCTGTTTTTT,CVSSNNRALQGELFF,TRBJ2-2,TRBV5-1,-,-,15
TGTGCCAGTTTCGCTGGGACTAGAACCCCGCAGTATTTT,CASFAGTRTPQYF,TRBJ2-3,TRBV6-2/TRBV6-3,TRBD2,-,13
TGTGCCAGCAGCTTACAAGCGGGAAACAGCACAGATACGCAGTATTTT,CASSLQAGNSTDTQYF,TRBJ2-3,TRBV11-2,TRBD2,-,16
TGTGGCTCCCTCGGGACTGGAAACACCATATATTTT,CGSLGTGNTIYF,TRBJ1-3,TRBV30,-,-,12
TGTGCCAGCAGCAATCAGGGGGCGATCACTGAAGCTCTCTTT,CASSNQGAITEALF,TRBJ1-1,TRBV6-5,TRBD1,-,14
TGTGCCAGCAATGGGGGCAGTGAGCAGTTCTTC,CASNGGSEQFF,TRBJ2-1,TRBV12-3/TRBV12-4,-,many,11
TGTGCCTGTAATTCAGGGCCCGGCGGGAGTAAGAACACCGGGGAGCTGTTTTTT,CACNSGPGGSKNTGELFF,TRBJ2-2,TRBV30,TRBD2,-,18
TGTGCCTGGAGTCTAACAGTCCAAGAGGCCCAGTACTTC,CAWSLTVQEAQYF,TRBJ2-5,TRBV30,-,-,13
TGCAGCGTGGGACAGGGAGACACTGAAGCTTTCTTT,CSVGQGDTEAFF,TRBJ1-1,TRBV29-1,TRBD1,many,12
TGCGCCAGCAGCCCCGCCCTACAGGGGGCGCAGTTCAATGAGCAGTTCTTC,CASSPALQGAQFNEQFF,TRBJ2-1,TRBV5-1,TRBD1,-,17
TGTGCCATCAGCATCGGGACAGGGGAACAGCCCCAGCATTTT,CAISIGTGEQPQHF,TRBJ1-5,TRBV7-9,TRBD1,-,14
TGTGCCAGCAGTTTTGGCGGAAGCTACGAGCAGTACTTC,CASSFGGSYEQYF,TRBJ2-7,TRBV28,-,few,13
TGCGACAGCAGCCAAGGTCTTTACTTGCAAGAGACCCAGTACTTC,CDSSQGLYLQETQYF,TRBJ2-5,TRBV4-1,-,-,15
TGTGCCAGCAGTTTCCTGATTGAGGCGTGGGTTCTAGCGAGAGAAAGGGTCAATGAGCAGTCCTTC,CASSFLIEAWVLARERVNEQSF,TRBJ2-1,TRBV6-2/TRBV6-3,-,-,22
TGCCGCGCCGTACGGGACAGCTACGAGCAGTACTTC,CRAVRDSYEQYF,TRBJ2-7,TRBV29-1,TRBD1,-,12
TGTGCCAGCAGTTACGGGACGGCAGACAATGAGCAGTTCTTC,CASSYGTADNEQFF,TRBJ2-1,TRBV6-6,-,medium-sized,14
TGTGCCAGCAGCCCGCGGTGGGAATCTAGCGGGATCGACGAGCAGTACTTC,CASSPRWESSGIDEQYF,TRBJ2-7,TRBV7-9,TRBD2,few,17
TGTGCCGTGTCTTCGGACAGCTATGGCTACACCTTC,CAVSSDSYGYTF,TRBJ1-2,TRBV10-3,-,once,12
TGTGCCAACAGCTTAGGCATGAACAATGAAGCTTTCTTT,CANSLGMNNEAFF,TRBJ1-1,TRBV11-3,-,-,13
TGTGCCAGCAGTTACCCCGGGTACGTCCACTTT,CASSYPGYVHF,TRBJ1-6,TRBV6-2/TRBV6-3,-,-,11
TGTGCCAGCAGGGGGAGCCAAGAGACCCAGTACTTC,CASRGSQETQYF,TRBJ2-5,TRBV6-6,-,-,12
TGTGCCAGCAGTGAAAGGGGGCGCGGGTATGGCTACACCTTC,CASSERGRGYGYTF,TRBJ1-2,TRBV2,TRBD1,-,14
TGCAGCGCAGAAGGGGTTTACGAGCAGTACTTC,CSAEGVYEQYF,TRBJ2-7,TRBV29-1,-,many,11
TGCGCCAGCACCCAGTCTCCTAGTGCCGAATACGAGCAGTACTTC,CASTQSPSAEYEQYF,TRBJ2-7,TRBV5-1,-,few,15
TGTGCCTGGAGTGTACTGCCACCGCTTGGCTATGGCTACACCTTC,CAWSVLPPLGYGYTF,TRBJ1-2,TRBV30,-,-,15
TGTGCCGGCAGGGATCTACAGGGGGCCACCGGGGAGCTGTTTTTT,CAGRDLQGATGELFF,TRBJ2-2,TRBV12-3/TRBV12-4,TRBD1,-,15
TGTGGCAGCAGCCGCGACAGGGGAGCGAACTATGGCTACACCTTC,CGSSRDRGANYGYTF,TRBJ1-2,TRBV11-1,TRBD1,-,15
TGTGCCAGCAGCCTGCTCCGGGACTATAGCATAAATGAGCAGTTCTTC,CASSLLRDYSINEQFF,TRBJ2-1,TRBV6-2/TRBV6-3,TRBD2,many,16